This TCR beta chain was captured in a study of regulatory T cells in long-lasting Graves disease. On the study more broadly: Over 5 years on antithyroid drugs plus positive TSH receptor antibodies marked Graves' disease as persistent. Study-wide results and limits: What was studied was peripheral blood only, and not thyroid tissue. Persistent disease preferred TRBV28, TRBJ1-2 and TRBJ2-5.

V dropped 2 bases and J dropped 2 bases, with 9 bases sitting between them. This CDR3 has 14 amino acids. CDR1 is SGHDN, CDR2 FVKESK, per germline. Time point meaning: persistent/refractory GD, antithyroid drugs over 5 years with positive TRAb. From PBMCs, RNA was extracted and then used to make the TCR library. Nine milliliters of peripheral blood were taken and placed in EDTA tubes. Of note for this clonotype: As yet, its antigen is unknown.

CDR3-region Arm-PCR and iRepertoire HTBI primers produced the TCR beta libraries. In TCRdb, the multiplex PCR reads were re-called with MiXCR into one record per CDR3 protein. This table has under 500,000 distinct CDR3 sequences, about 20% appearing once. The receptor was isolated from a female donor with Graves disease. The sample was peripheral blood mononuclear cells (PBMCs), taken when the disease was refractory, from a patient treated with antithyroid drugs. J is TRBJ1-2 and V is TRBV14, with D unresolved. The CDR3 nucleotides are TGTGCCAGCAGCCAACTCTTGGGCAACTATGGCTACACCTTC. As protein: CASSQLLGNYGYTF. Full variable domain (rest looked up from reference TRBV14 and TRBJ1-2): EAGVTQFPSHSVIEKGQTVTLRCDPISGHDNLYWYRRVMGKEIKFLLHFVKESKQDESGMPNNRFLAERTGGTYSTLKVQPAELEDSGVYFCASSQLLGNYGYTFGSGTRLTVV.